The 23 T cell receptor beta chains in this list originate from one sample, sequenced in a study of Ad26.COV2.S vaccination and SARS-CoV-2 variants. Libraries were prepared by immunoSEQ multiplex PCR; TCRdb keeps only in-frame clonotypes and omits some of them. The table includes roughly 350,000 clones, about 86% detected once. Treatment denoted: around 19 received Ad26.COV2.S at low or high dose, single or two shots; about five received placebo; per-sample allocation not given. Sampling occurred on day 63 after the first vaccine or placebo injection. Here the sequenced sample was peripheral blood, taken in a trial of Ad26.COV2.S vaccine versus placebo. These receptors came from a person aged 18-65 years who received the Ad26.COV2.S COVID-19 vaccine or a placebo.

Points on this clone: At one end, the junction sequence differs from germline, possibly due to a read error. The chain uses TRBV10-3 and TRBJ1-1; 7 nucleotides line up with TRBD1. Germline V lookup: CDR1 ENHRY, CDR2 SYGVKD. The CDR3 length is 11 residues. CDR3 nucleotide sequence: TGTGCCGTCAGGGGGAGCACTGAAGCTTTCTTT. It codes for CAVRGSTEAFF.

For the CDR3, the DNA is TGTGCCAGCAGTGAGTACGGACTGAACACTGAAGCTTTCTTT. Translating gives CASSEYGLNTEAFF. The J gene is TRBJ1-1, the V gene TRBV6-1, with no clear D. V was trimmed by 3 bases and J by 0 bases, leaving 8 bases between them. CDR3 length: 14 amino acids. In germline, CDR1 is MNHNS, CDR2 SASEGT.

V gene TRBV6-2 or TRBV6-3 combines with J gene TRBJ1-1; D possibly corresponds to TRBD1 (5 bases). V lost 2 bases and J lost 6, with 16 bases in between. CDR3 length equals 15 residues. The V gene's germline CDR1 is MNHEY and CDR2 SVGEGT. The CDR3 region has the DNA TGTGCCAGCAGTTACGGCGCGCCGACAGTGCCTGAAGCTTTCTTT. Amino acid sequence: CASSYGAPTVPEAFF.

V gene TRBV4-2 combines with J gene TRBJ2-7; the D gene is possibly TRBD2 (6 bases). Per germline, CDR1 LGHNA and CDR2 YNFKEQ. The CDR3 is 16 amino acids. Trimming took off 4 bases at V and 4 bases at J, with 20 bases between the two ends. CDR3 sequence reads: CASSPDVSGVDYEQYF. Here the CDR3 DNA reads TGTGCCAGCAGCCCAGATGTATCGGGGGTCGATTACGAGCAGTACTTC.

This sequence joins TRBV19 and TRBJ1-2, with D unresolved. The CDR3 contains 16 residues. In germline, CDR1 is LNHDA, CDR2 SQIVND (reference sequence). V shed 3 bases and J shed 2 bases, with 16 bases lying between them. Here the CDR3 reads CASSMSSGNMNYGYTF. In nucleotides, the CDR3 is TGTGCCAGTAGTATGTCTTCGGGCAACATGAACTATGGCTACACCTTC.

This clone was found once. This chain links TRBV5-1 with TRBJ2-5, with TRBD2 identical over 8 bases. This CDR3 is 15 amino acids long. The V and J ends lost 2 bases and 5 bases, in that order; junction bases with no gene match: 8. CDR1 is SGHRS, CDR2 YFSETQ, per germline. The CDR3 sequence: CASSLTAGVGETQYF. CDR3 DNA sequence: TGCGCCAGCAGCTTAACAGCGGGAGTAGGGGAGACCCAGTACTTC.

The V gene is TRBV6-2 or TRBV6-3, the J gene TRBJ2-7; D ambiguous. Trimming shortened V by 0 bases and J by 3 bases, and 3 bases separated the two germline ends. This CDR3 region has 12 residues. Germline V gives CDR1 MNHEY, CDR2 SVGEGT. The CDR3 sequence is CASSYSIYEQYF. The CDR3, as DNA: TGTGCCAGCAGTTACTCGATCTACGAGCAGTACTTC.

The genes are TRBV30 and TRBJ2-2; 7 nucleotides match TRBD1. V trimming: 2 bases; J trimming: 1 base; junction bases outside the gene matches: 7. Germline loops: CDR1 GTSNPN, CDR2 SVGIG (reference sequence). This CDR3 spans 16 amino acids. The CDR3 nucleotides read TGTGCCTGGAGTCTTAGGACAGGTGTGAACACCGGGGAGCTGTTTTTT. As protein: CAWSLRTGVNTGELFF.

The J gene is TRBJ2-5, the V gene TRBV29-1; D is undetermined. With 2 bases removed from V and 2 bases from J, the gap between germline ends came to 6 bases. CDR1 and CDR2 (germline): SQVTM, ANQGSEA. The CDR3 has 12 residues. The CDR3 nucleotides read TGCAGCGTTGAATTCTCACAAGAGACCCAGTACTTC. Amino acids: CSVEFSQETQYF.

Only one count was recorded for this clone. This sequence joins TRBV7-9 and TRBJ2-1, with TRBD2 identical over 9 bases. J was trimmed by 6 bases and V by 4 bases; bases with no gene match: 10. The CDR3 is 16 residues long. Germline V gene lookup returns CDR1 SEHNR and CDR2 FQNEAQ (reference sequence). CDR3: CASSSQVMGLANEQFF. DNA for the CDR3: TGTGCCAGCAGCTCACAAGTGATGGGACTAGCCAATGAGCAGTTCTTC.

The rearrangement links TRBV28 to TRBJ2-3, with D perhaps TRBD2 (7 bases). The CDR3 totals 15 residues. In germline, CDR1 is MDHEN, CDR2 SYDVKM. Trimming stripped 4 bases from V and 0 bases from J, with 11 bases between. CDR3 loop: CASSSGGASTDTQYF. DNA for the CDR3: TGTGCCAGCAGTTCTGGGGGGGCTAGCACAGATACGCAGTATTTT.

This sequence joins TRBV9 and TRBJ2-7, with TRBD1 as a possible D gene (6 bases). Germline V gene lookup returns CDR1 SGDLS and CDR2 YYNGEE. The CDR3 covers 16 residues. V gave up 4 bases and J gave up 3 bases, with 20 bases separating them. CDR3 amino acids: CASSPPYSTGSYEQYF. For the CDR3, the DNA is TGTGCCAGCAGCCCCCCTTACTCGACAGGCAGCTACGAGCAGTACTTC. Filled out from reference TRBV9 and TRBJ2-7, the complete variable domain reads DSGVTQTPKHLITATGQRVTLRCSPRSGDLSVYWYQQSLDQGLQFLIQYYNGEERAKGNILERFSAQQFPDLHSELNLSSLELGDSALYFCASSPPYSTGSYEQYFGPGTRLTVT.

CDR3 loop: CASSQEPGTPYEQYF. In DNA form, the CDR3 reads TGTGCCAGCAGCCAAGAACCAGGGACCCCCTACGAGCAGTACTTC. V gene TRBV3-1 (or the pseudogene TRBV3-2) combines with J gene TRBJ2-7, with D perhaps assigned TRBD1 or TRBD2 (5 bases each). V lost 0 bases and J 2 bases, leaving 11 bases between the germline ends. CDR1 is LGHDT and CDR2 is YNNKEL in the germline V gene (reference sequence). This CDR3 region has 15 residues.

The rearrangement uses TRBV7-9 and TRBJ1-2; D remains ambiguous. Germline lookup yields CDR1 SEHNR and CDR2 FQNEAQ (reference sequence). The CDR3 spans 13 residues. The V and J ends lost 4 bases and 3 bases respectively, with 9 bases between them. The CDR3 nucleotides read TGTGCCAGCAGCTCGCCTGTATACTATGGCTACACCTTC. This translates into CASSSPVYYGYTF.

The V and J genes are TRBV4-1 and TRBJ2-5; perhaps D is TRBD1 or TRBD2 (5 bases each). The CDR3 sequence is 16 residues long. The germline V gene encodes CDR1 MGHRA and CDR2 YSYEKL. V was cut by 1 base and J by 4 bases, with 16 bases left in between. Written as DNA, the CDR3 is TGCGCCAGCAGCCAAGTGGTCGTCGAGGGGCGAGAGACCCAGTACTTC. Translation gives CASSQVVVEGRETQYF.

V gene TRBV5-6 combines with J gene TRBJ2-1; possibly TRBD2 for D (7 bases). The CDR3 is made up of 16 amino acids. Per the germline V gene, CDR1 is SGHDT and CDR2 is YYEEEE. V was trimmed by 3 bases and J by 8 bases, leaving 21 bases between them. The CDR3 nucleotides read TGTGCCAGCAGCTCCTCAGCGCGGGGGCTTTTCGATGAGCAGTTCTTC. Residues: CASSSSARGLFDEQFF.

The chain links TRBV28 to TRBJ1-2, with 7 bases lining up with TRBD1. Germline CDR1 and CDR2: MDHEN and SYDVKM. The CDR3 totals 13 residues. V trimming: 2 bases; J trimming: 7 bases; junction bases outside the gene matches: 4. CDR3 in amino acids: CASSLLQGGGYTF. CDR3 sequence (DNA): TGTGCCAGCAGTTTACTCCAGGGGGGTGGCTACACCTTC.

The CDR3 loop reads CASSPFREGRGGQETQYF. CDR3 nucleotides: TGTGCCAGCAGTCCCTTCCGGGAGGGCCGAGGGGGACAAGAGACCCAGTACTTC. The chain uses TRBV28 and TRBJ2-5; the match to TRBD2 covers 8 bases. V lost 5 bases and J lost 2; bases outside the gene matches: 16. Germline V gene data show CDR1 as MDHEN and CDR2 as SYDVKM. The CDR3 is 18 amino acids. Complete variable domain (other parts from reference TRBV28 and TRBJ2-5): DVKVTQSSRYLVKRTGEKVFLECVQDMDHENMFWYRQDPGLGLRLIYFSYDVKMKEKGDIPEGYSVSREKKERFSLILESASTNQTSMYLCASSPFREGRGGQETQYFGPGTRLLVL.

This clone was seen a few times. The CDR3, as DNA: TGTGCCAGCAGCCGTAGCCCCTACGAGCAGTACTTC. This sequence encodes CASSRSPYEQYF. The rearrangement joins TRBV7-2 to TRBJ2-7; no definite D call. The CDR3 covers 12 residues. Germline CDR1 and CDR2: SGHTA and FQGNSA. V was cut by 5 bases and J by 2 bases, with 7 bases left in between.

CDR3 sequence (DNA): TGTGCCAGCAGCTCGACGGCCAAAAACATTCAGTACTTC. Its protein is CASSSTAKNIQYF. The V and J genes are TRBV3-1 (or the pseudogene TRBV3-2) and TRBJ2-4; D is undetermined. Trimming removed 5 bases at V and 1 base at J, with 6 bases between. CDR3 length: 13 amino acids. Germline CDR1 is LGHDT and CDR2 is YNNKEL (reference sequence).

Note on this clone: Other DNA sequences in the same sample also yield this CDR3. The CDR3 sequence: CASSLQGTYGYTF. The CDR3 DNA reads as TGTGCCAGCAGTTTACAGGGAACCTATGGCTACACCTTC. The rearrangement uses TRBV28 and TRBJ1-2; maybe TRBD1 (5 bases). CDR1 MDHEN and CDR2 SYDVKM come from the germline V gene. With 2 bases removed from V and 4 bases from J, the gap between germline ends came to 8 bases. This CDR3 is 13 amino acids long.

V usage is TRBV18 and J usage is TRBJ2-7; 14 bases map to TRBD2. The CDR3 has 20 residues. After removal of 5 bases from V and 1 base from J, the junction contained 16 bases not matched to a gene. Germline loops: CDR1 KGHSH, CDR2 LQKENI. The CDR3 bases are TGTGCCAGCTCAACGTCCACCGGGACTAGCGGGAGTCTAGCGTCCTACGAGCAGTACTTC. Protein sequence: CASSTSTGTSGSLASYEQYF.

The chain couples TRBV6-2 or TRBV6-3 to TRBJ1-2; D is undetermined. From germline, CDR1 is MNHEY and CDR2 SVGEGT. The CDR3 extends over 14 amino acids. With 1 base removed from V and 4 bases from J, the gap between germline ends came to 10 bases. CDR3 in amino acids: CASSYFRTSYGYTF. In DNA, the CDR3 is TGTGCCAGCAGTTACTTCCGGACCTCCTATGGCTACACCTTC.